These T cell receptor beta chains were read from a single sample in a study of cytomegalovirus exposure and HLA in healthy donors. Method: immunoSEQ multiplex PCR; TCRdb's copy keeps in-frame clones and lacks some. The sample includes 260,000 or so clones, approximately 87% of them seen just once. Sequencing was performed on PBMCs. All receptors come from a man in his late teens or twenties in good health and CMV-seronegative. Both conserved end residues are part of each CDR3. Fields, in order: D gene, V gene, J gene, clone size, CDR3 DNA, CDR3 protein. D genes are given only for firm matches. Clone size is stated in some rows and not others, as once, few, many or a class when expanded.

d_gene: .; v_gene: TRBV29-1; j_gene: TRBJ2-3; abundance: .; CDR3nt: TGCAGCGTTGAAGAACTAGATACGCAGTATTTT; CDR3aa: CSVEELDTQYF
d_gene: .; v_gene: TRBV7-9; j_gene: TRBJ2-7; abundance: .; CDR3nt: TGTGCCAGCAGCCCAAGAGTTAGCTCCTACGAGCAGTACTTC; CDR3aa: CASSPRVSSYEQYF
d_gene: .; v_gene: TRBV28; j_gene: TRBJ2-1; abundance: .; CDR3nt: TGTGCCAGCGCTGGACAGACCTATGAGCAGTTCTTC; CDR3aa: CASAGQTYEQFF
d_gene: TRBD1; v_gene: TRBV7-2; j_gene: TRBJ1-1; abundance: .; CDR3nt: TGTGCCAGCACATACAGGGGCACTGAAGCTTTCTTT; CDR3aa: CASTYRGTEAFF
d_gene: .; v_gene: TRBV19; j_gene: TRBJ2-1; abundance: .; CDR3nt: TGTGCCAGTAGTCTAGGGAGCAATGAGCAGTTCTTC; CDR3aa: CASSLGSNEQFF
d_gene: .; v_gene: TRBV18; j_gene: TRBJ2-5; abundance: .; CDR3nt: TGTGCCAGCTCACTTGGCGGGACGGAGACCCAGTACTTC; CDR3aa: CASSLGGTETQYF
d_gene: TRBD2; v_gene: TRBV4-3; j_gene: TRBJ2-1; abundance: .; CDR3nt: TGCGCCAGCAGCCAGGACCTTGGACTAGGTGTCAATGAGCAGTTCTTC; CDR3aa: CASSQDLGLGVNEQFF
d_gene: .; v_gene: TRBV19; j_gene: TRBJ2-7; abundance: .; CDR3nt: TGTGCCAGTAGTATACAGGTTGGCTCCTACGAGCAGTACTTC; CDR3aa: CASSIQVGSYEQYF
d_gene: TRBD2; v_gene: TRBV7-8; j_gene: TRBJ2-1; abundance: .; CDR3nt: TGTGCCAGCAGCTCCCTGGGGGGGAATGAGCAGTTCTTC; CDR3aa: CASSSLGGNEQFF
d_gene: TRBD1; v_gene: TRBV7-9; j_gene: TRBJ1-2; abundance: .; CDR3nt: TGTGCCAGCAGCTTACAGGGGGGTCACTATGGCTACACCTTC; CDR3aa: CASSLQGGHYGYTF
d_gene: .; v_gene: TRBV28; j_gene: TRBJ1-6; abundance: .; CDR3nt: TGTGCCGCCAAGACAGCGGGGAATTCACCCCTCCACTTT; CDR3aa: CAAKTAGNSPLHF
d_gene: TRBD1; v_gene: TRBV4-2; j_gene: TRBJ1-1; abundance: .; CDR3nt: TGTGCCAGCAGCCAAGATGGACAGGGAATCACTGAAGCTTTCTTT; CDR3aa: CASSQDGQGITEAFF
d_gene: .; v_gene: TRBV6-5; j_gene: TRBJ2-1; abundance: .; CDR3nt: TGTGCCAGCAGCACGACTAGAAATGAGCAGTTCTTC; CDR3aa: CASSTTRNEQFF
d_gene: .; v_gene: TRBV23-1; j_gene: TRBJ2-7; abundance: once; CDR3nt: TGCGCCAGCAGTCGCCGTGGGGCCCACGAGCAGTACTTC; CDR3aa: CASSRRGAHEQYF
d_gene: .; v_gene: TRBV19; j_gene: TRBJ2-1; abundance: once; CDR3nt: TGTGCCAGTAGGGACAGTTCCTACAATGAGCAGTTCTTC; CDR3aa: CASRDSSYNEQFF
d_gene: TRBD2; v_gene: TRBV7-2; j_gene: TRBJ2-1; abundance: .; CDR3nt: TGTGCCAGCAGCTTAGCTAGCGGGGGTTACAATGAGCAGTTCTTC; CDR3aa: CASSLASGGYNEQFF
d_gene: TRBD1; v_gene: TRBV7-9; j_gene: TRBJ1-1; abundance: .; CDR3nt: TGTGCCAGCAGCTTAGGTCAGGGGGCGGGCACTGAAGCTTTCTTT; CDR3aa: CASSLGQGAGTEAFF
d_gene: .; v_gene: TRBV6-1; j_gene: TRBJ2-4; abundance: .; CDR3nt: TGTGCCAGCAGTGCCGGGACACCAGCTGGCGCATGGTACTTC; CDR3aa: CASSAGTPAGAWYF
d_gene: .; v_gene: TRBV7-8; j_gene: TRBJ2-7; abundance: once; CDR3nt: TGTGCCAGCAGCTTACAGACTCCCTACGAGCAGTACTTC; CDR3aa: CASSLQTPYEQYF
d_gene: TRBD1; v_gene: TRBV29-1; j_gene: TRBJ1-2; abundance: .; CDR3nt: TGCAGCGTTGGGGGTGGGACAGCAGACTATGGCTACACCTTC; CDR3aa: CSVGGGTADYGYTF
d_gene: TRBD1; v_gene: TRBV18; j_gene: TRBJ2-3; abundance: .; CDR3nt: TGTGCCAGCTCACCACTTTCAGCAGGGGGAGATACGCAGTATTTT; CDR3aa: CASSPLSAGGDTQYF
d_gene: .; v_gene: TRBV5-8; j_gene: TRBJ1-1; abundance: .; CDR3nt: TGTGCCAGCAGCCCAGGGTTGGGGAACACTGAAGCTTTCTTT; CDR3aa: CASSPGLGNTEAFF
d_gene: .; v_gene: TRBV10-2; j_gene: TRBJ2-3; abundance: once; CDR3nt: TGCGCCAGCAGTGAGTCTGGCGGGCCCGATACGCAGTATTTT; CDR3aa: CASSESGGPDTQYF
d_gene: .; v_gene: TRBV27; j_gene: TRBJ2-1; abundance: .; CDR3nt: TGTGCCAGCAGTCCTCTCAGCTCCTACAATGAGCAGTTCTTC; CDR3aa: CASSPLSSYNEQFF
d_gene: TRBD2; v_gene: TRBV27; j_gene: TRBJ2-1; abundance: .; CDR3nt: TGTGCCAGCAGTTTAATGGTACTAGCGGTGGATGAGCAGTTCTTC; CDR3aa: CASSLMVLAVDEQFF
d_gene: TRBD2; v_gene: TRBV19; j_gene: TRBJ2-7; abundance: .; CDR3nt: TGTGCCAGTAGAATTAGCGGGATGAGTGACGAGCAGTACTTC; CDR3aa: CASRISGMSDEQYF
d_gene: TRBD2; v_gene: TRBV19; j_gene: TRBJ2-7; abundance: .; CDR3nt: TGTGCCAGCTCGACTAGCGGGGGGGATAGCTACGAGCAGTACTTC; CDR3aa: CASSTSGGDSYEQYF
d_gene: .; v_gene: TRBV5-4; j_gene: TRBJ2-1; abundance: .; CDR3nt: TGTGCCAGCAGCTGGAAAGGCAGGACTTACAATGAGCAGTTCTTC; CDR3aa: CASSWKGRTYNEQFF
d_gene: .; v_gene: TRBV7-2; j_gene: TRBJ1-5; abundance: .; CDR3nt: TGTGCCAGCAGCTTTAGCAGCCAAAAGGATCAGCCCCAGCATTTT; CDR3aa: CASSFSSQKDQPQHF
d_gene: TRBD1; v_gene: TRBV7-9; j_gene: TRBJ1-4; abundance: .; CDR3nt: TGTGCCAGCAGCGATCCGGGACAGGATCATGAAAAACTGTTTTTT; CDR3aa: CASSDPGQDHEKLFF
d_gene: .; v_gene: TRBV6-5; j_gene: TRBJ2-2; abundance: .; CDR3nt: TGTGCCAGCTCGAGCACCGGGGAGCTGTTTTTT; CDR3aa: CASSSTGELFF
d_gene: TRBD1; v_gene: TRBV9; j_gene: TRBJ1-1; abundance: .; CDR3nt: TGTGCCAGCAGCGCCCCGGACAGGGCCACTGAAGCTTTCTTT; CDR3aa: CASSAPDRATEAFF
d_gene: TRBD1; v_gene: TRBV27; j_gene: TRBJ2-1; abundance: .; CDR3nt: TGTGCCAGCAGTTGGGGACAGAAAAATGAGCAGTTCTTC; CDR3aa: CASSWGQKNEQFF
d_gene: TRBD1; v_gene: TRBV5-4; j_gene: TRBJ2-2; abundance: .; CDR3nt: TGTGCCAGCAGCTTGTCGGGGACAGGGGGCCGGGAGCTGTTTTTT; CDR3aa: CASSLSGTGGRELFF
d_gene: .; v_gene: TRBV4-3; j_gene: TRBJ1-2; abundance: .; CDR3nt: TGCGCCAGCAGCCCGGAAGGGGTCGGCTATGGCTACACCTTC; CDR3aa: CASSPEGVGYGYTF
d_gene: .; v_gene: TRBV16; j_gene: TRBJ2-1; abundance: .; CDR3nt: TGTGCCAGCAGCCAAGGGAGGGGGAGCAATGAGCAGTTCTTC; CDR3aa: CASSQGRGSNEQFF
d_gene: .; v_gene: TRBV6-5; j_gene: TRBJ2-7; abundance: .; CDR3nt: TGTGCCAGCAGTTACTCCGCAGGGACCTACGAGCAGTACTTC; CDR3aa: CASSYSAGTYEQYF
d_gene: .; v_gene: TRBV13; j_gene: TRBJ2-5; abundance: .; CDR3nt: TGTGCCAGCAGTCAGGACAGCGTAAAAGAGACCCAGTACTTC; CDR3aa: CASSQDSVKETQYF
d_gene: .; v_gene: TRBV7-3; j_gene: TRBJ2-3; abundance: .; CDR3nt: TGTGCCAGCTCAGCGACAGATACGCAGTATTTT; CDR3aa: CASSATDTQYF
d_gene: .; v_gene: TRBV27; j_gene: TRBJ2-2; abundance: few; CDR3nt: TGTGCCACCCTAGGGGGGCTGTTTTTT; CDR3aa: CATLGGLFF
d_gene: TRBD1; v_gene: TRBV7-2; j_gene: TRBJ1-2; abundance: .; CDR3nt: TGTGCCAGCAGCGAGGACAGGGGGCGGAATGGCTACACCTTC; CDR3aa: CASSEDRGRNGYTF
d_gene: .; v_gene: TRBV10-1; j_gene: TRBJ2-7; abundance: .; CDR3nt: TGCGCCAGCAGTACAGGGTTCGGATCCTACGAGCAGTACTTC; CDR3aa: CASSTGFGSYEQYF
d_gene: TRBD2; v_gene: TRBV5-1; j_gene: TRBJ2-1; abundance: .; CDR3nt: TGCGCCAGCAGCTTGGAACTAGCGGGAGGGAGCTCCTACAATGAGCAGTTCTTC; CDR3aa: CASSLELAGGSSYNEQFF
d_gene: TRBD2; v_gene: TRBV13; j_gene: TRBJ2-7; abundance: once; CDR3nt: TGTGCCAGCAGCTTAGTAGCCGCCGGAGCGCGGGAGGTCGGCGAGCAGTACTTC; CDR3aa: CASSLVAAGAREVGEQYF
d_gene: TRBD1; v_gene: TRBV25-1; j_gene: TRBJ2-3; abundance: .; CDR3nt: TGTGCCAGCAGTGGTACAGGGGAAATAGATACGCAGTATTTT; CDR3aa: CASSGTGEIDTQYF
d_gene: .; v_gene: TRBV6-5; j_gene: TRBJ2-2; abundance: once; CDR3nt: TGTGCCAGCAGTTCTGGAGAGGGGGAGCTGTTTTTT; CDR3aa: CASSSGEGELFF
d_gene: .; v_gene: TRBV14; j_gene: TRBJ2-7; abundance: .; CDR3nt: TGTGCCAGCAGCCAAGAAGGGGGAACCGCCTACGAGCAGTACTTC; CDR3aa: CASSQEGGTAYEQYF
d_gene: .; v_gene: TRBV5-4; j_gene: TRBJ1-2; abundance: few; CDR3nt: TGTGCCAGCAGCCCGGCGAGGACTAACTATGGCTACACCTTC; CDR3aa: CASSPARTNYGYTF
d_gene: .; v_gene: TRBV7-9; j_gene: TRBJ2-5; abundance: .; CDR3nt: TGTGCCAGCAGCTTAGAATGGGCCCAAGAGACCCAGTACTTC; CDR3aa: CASSLEWAQETQYF
d_gene: TRBD2; v_gene: TRBV29-1; j_gene: TRBJ2-7; abundance: .; CDR3nt: TGCAGCGTTGAGGACGCGGGGGTGCACGAGCAGTACTTC; CDR3aa: CSVEDAGVHEQYF
d_gene: TRBD1; v_gene: TRBV5-1; j_gene: TRBJ2-3; abundance: .; CDR3nt: TGCGCCAGCAGCTTAGGGGGACAGGTTGGCACAGATACGCAGTATTTT; CDR3aa: CASSLGGQVGTDTQYF
d_gene: .; v_gene: TRBV28; j_gene: TRBJ1-1; abundance: .; CDR3nt: TGTGCCAGCAGTTCTCAGGGCTTCGAAGCTTTCTTT; CDR3aa: CASSSQGFEAFF
d_gene: TRBD1; v_gene: TRBV28; j_gene: TRBJ1-2; abundance: .; CDR3nt: TGTGCCAGCAGTTTGGGGACGGGCACAGGGGGCTTATTTGACTATGGCTACACCTTC; CDR3aa: CASSLGTGTGGLFDYGYTF
d_gene: .; v_gene: TRBV9; j_gene: TRBJ2-5; abundance: .; CDR3nt: TGTGCCAGCAGCGTAGCTGCAGGGAGGTACCAAGAGACCCAGTACTTC; CDR3aa: CASSVAAGRYQETQYF